Below are 26 T cell receptor beta chains sequenced from a single sample in a study of blood T cell repertoires in COVID-19. Repertoires were generated with immunoSEQ multiplex PCR, while TCRdb's copy carries only in-frame clones and drops some. The sample has roughly 100,000 clones, roughly 80% seen once; the top ten hold approximately 9.9%. Sequencing was performed on peripheral blood. The receptor set was obtained from a man in his sixties with active or convalescent COVID-19.

This clone appeared a few times. The V gene is TRBV7-9, the J gene TRBJ2-2, with a tentative D call TRBD1 (6 bases). The CDR3 has 21 residues. Germline CDR1 and CDR2: SEHNR and FQNEAQ (reference sequence). The germline V and J ends were trimmed by 5 bases and 0 bases, with 28 bases remaining between them. The CDR3 DNA reads TGTGCCAGCAGCAACATACCTTATGGGGGCCCAATTACTTCGAACACCGGGGAGCTGTTTTTT. Amino acid sequence: CASSNIPYGGPITSNTGELFF. Filled out from reference TRBV7-9 and TRBJ2-2, the complete variable domain reads DTGVSQNPRHKITKRGQNVTFRCDPISEHNRLYWYRQTLGQGPEFLTYFQNEAQLEKSRLLSDRFSAERPKGSFSTLEIQRTEQGDSAMYLCASSNIPYGGPITSNTGELFFGEGSRLTVL.

The chain couples TRBV12-3 or TRBV12-4 to TRBJ1-5; D is uncertain. Trimming cost V 6 bases and J 9 bases, with 9 bases left between them. This CDR3 comprises 11 residues. In DNA form, the CDR3 reads TGTGCCAGCAGCGCCGGAGGGCCCCAGCATTTT. This codes for CASSAGGPQHF.

The chain has TRBV6-2 or TRBV6-3 and TRBJ2-7; 8 positions match TRBD2. The CDR3 runs 14 residues. J was trimmed by 0 bases and V by 2 bases; bases with no gene match: 0. Germline CDR1 is MNHEY and CDR2 is SVGEGT. CDR3 region: CASSYGTSSYEQYV. DNA of the CDR3: TGTGCCAGCAGTTACGGGACTAGCTCCTACGAGCAGTACGTC.

Here the CDR3 DNA reads TGTGCCAGCAGAGAGCTACAGGGGTCCCATCAGCCCCAGCATTTT. Its translation is CASRELQGSHQPQHF. The chain joins TRBV6-6 to TRBJ1-5, with 7 bases fitting TRBD1. In germline, CDR1 is MNHNY, CDR2 SVGAGI (reference sequence). The junction had 10 bases not matched to a gene; V was cut back by 6 bases and J by 5 bases. The CDR3 covers 15 residues.

CDR3: CSVALGGNNQPQHF. In DNA form, the CDR3 reads TGCAGCGTTGCTTTAGGGGGCAACAATCAGCCCCAGCATTTT. This chain joins TRBV29-1 and TRBJ1-5, with 7 nucleotides matching TRBD1. Germline CDR1 reads SQVTM; CDR2 reads ANQGSEA. Trimming took 4 bases from V and 3 from J; bases not matched to a gene: 6. The CDR3 totals 14 residues.

J is TRBJ1-1 and V is TRBV3-1 (or the pseudogene TRBV3-2), with TRBD1 matching 9 bases. The CDR3 length is 15 residues. Germline lookup yields CDR1 LGHDT and CDR2 YNNKEL (reference sequence). Trimming at V came to 4 bases and at J to 6 bases, leaving 9 bases not matched to a gene. This CDR3 reads CASSLLPGQGAEAFF. The CDR3 coding sequence is TGTGCCAGCAGCCTCCTCCCGGGACAGGGCGCTGAAGCTTTCTTT.

The chain is built from TRBV19 and TRBJ1-1; perhaps TRBD1 as D (5 bases). This CDR3 contains 15 residues. Germline V gene data show CDR1 as LNHDA and CDR2 as SQIVND (reference sequence). Between the trimmed V and J ends, which lost 6 bases and 1 base, there was a span of 15 bases. Here the CDR3 DNA reads TGTGCCAGTAGAGGGCAGGGTATGGGGAACACTGAAGCTTTCTTT. The encoded protein is CASRGQGMGNTEAFF.

The chain is built from TRBV24-1 and TRBJ2-2, with 12 bases identical to TRBD2. With 5 bases clipped from V and 0 bases from J, the junction kept 15 bases outside the gene matches. There are 21 residues in the CDR3. Germline CDR1 and CDR2: KGHDR and SFDVKD. The CDR3 loop is CATSVPPGLAGGSANTGELFF. Here the CDR3 DNA reads TGTGCCACCAGTGTCCCTCCGGGGCTAGCGGGAGGGTCCGCGAACACCGGGGAGCTGTTTTTT.

This clone occurred a few times. J is TRBJ1-6 and V is TRBV5-1; 7 nucleotides line up with TRBD1. CDR1 is SGHRS, CDR2 YFSETQ, per germline. The CDR3 length is 15 residues. Trimming took 4 bases from V and 13 from J; bases not matched to a gene: 14. In nucleotides, the CDR3 is TGCGCCAGCAGCAACCTCGGGGACAGCATTAACCCCCTCCACTTT. This sequence encodes CASSNLGDSINPLHF.

This chain uses TRBV5-1 with TRBJ2-1; D ambiguous. There are 13 residues in the CDR3. V was clipped by 4 bases and J by 3 bases, with 8 bases between them. The germline V gene encodes CDR1 SGHRS and CDR2 YFSETQ. CDR3 nucleotide sequence: TGCGCCAGCAGCGAGGTGGGCTACAATGAGCAGTTCTTC. This codes for CASSEVGYNEQFF.

The chain joins TRBV12-3 or TRBV12-4 to TRBJ1-2; maybe TRBD1 (6 bases). V gave up 8 bases and J gave up 9 bases, with 16 bases separating them. The CDR3 runs 12 residues. In DNA, the CDR3 is TGTGCCAGCCGATACTATCAGGGGAGCTACACCTTC. Its protein product is CASRYYQGSYTF.

The chain's CDR3 is CASSQQGWGYPEAFF. The CDR3 nucleotides are TGCGCCAGCAGCCAACAGGGTTGGGGTTATCCTGAAGCTTTCTTT. The rearrangement links TRBV5-1 to TRBJ1-1, with D perhaps matching TRBD1 (6 bases). This CDR3 has 15 amino acids. Germline values: CDR1 SGHRS, CDR2 YFSETQ. Between the trimmed V and J ends, which lost 4 bases and 6 bases, there was a span of 19 bases.

In this sample, this clone turned up a few times. The rearrangement joins TRBV6-5 to TRBJ1-4, with 8 bases identical to TRBD1. J lost 6 bases, V lost 0 bases, and 3 bases had no gene match. The CDR3 extends over 15 amino acids. In germline, CDR1 is MNHEY, CDR2 SVGAGI. As DNA, the CDR3 is TGTGCCAGCAGTTACTCTGTGACAGGGGATGAAAAACTGTTTTTT. Its protein product is CASSYSVTGDEKLFF.

V and J are TRBV29-1 and TRBJ2-5; 7 bases line up with TRBD2. The CDR3 runs to 14 residues. V lost 4 bases and J lost 5; bases outside the gene matches: 10. Per germline, CDR1 SQVTM and CDR2 ANQGSEA. This CDR3 is CSVASGTDGETQYF. The CDR3 nucleotides read TGCAGCGTTGCGAGCGGGACGGATGGGGAGACCCAGTACTTC.

This clone showed up just once. V usage is TRBV27 and J usage is TRBJ2-5; the D is unclear. The germline gives CDR1 MNHEY, CDR2 SMNVEV (reference sequence). With 3 bases removed from V and 2 bases from J, the gap between germline ends came to 10 bases. The CDR3 runs 14 residues. The CDR3 spells CASSFRSTQETQYF. The CDR3 DNA reads TGTGCCAGCAGTTTCCGAAGTACTCAAGAGACCCAGTACTTC.

This rearrangement joins TRBV18 to TRBJ2-7, with 7 nucleotides matching TRBD1. The CDR3 is 14 amino acids. CDR1 and CDR2 (germline): KGHSH, LQKENI. J was trimmed by 3 bases and V by 3 bases; bases with no gene match: 5. CDR3: CASSPRTGLYEQYV. DNA of the CDR3: TGTGCCAGCTCACCTCGGACAGGCCTCTACGAGCAGTACGTC.

The chain carries TRBV5-4 and TRBJ2-5; no reliable D call. From germline, CDR1 is SGHNT and CDR2 YYREEE (reference sequence). V lost 4 bases and J 7 bases, leaving 11 bases between the germline ends. The CDR3 loop spans 12 amino acids. The CDR3 coding sequence is TGTGCCAGCAGCCGAGATCCCTCGACCCAGTACTTC. Protein sequence: CASSRDPSTQYF.

J is TRBJ2-3 and V is TRBV7-2; maybe TRBD1 (6 bases). The CDR3 covers 15 residues. V lost 3 bases, J lost 0 bases, and 10 bases lay in between. The germline CDR1 and CDR2 sequences are SGHTA and FQGNSA. In DNA, the CDR3 is TGTGCCAGCAGCTTCGACAGGAAAAGCACAGATACGCAGTATTTT. It yields the protein CASSFDRKSTDTQYF.

The chain links TRBV7-8 to TRBJ2-2, with D possibly matching TRBD2 (7 bases). Germline V gene sequence: CDR1 SGHVS, CDR2 FQNEAQ. V was clipped by 5 bases and J by 6 bases, with 19 bases between them. The CDR3 is 16 residues long. The CDR3: CASSPTAPGGPGELFF. The CDR3 bases are TGTGCCAGCAGCCCAACCGCCCCCGGGGGGCCCGGGGAGCTGTTTTTT.

J is TRBJ1-2 and V is TRBV12-3 or TRBV12-4; TRBD1 agrees at 9 bases. The CDR3 length is 13 residues. After removal of 5 bases from V and 7 bases from J, the junction contained 5 bases not matched to a gene. CDR3 DNA sequence: TGTGCCAGCAGTCGGGACAGGGTGGCTGGCTACACCTTC. Protein: CASSRDRVAGYTF.

V is TRBV7-2 and J is TRBJ2-1, with 8 bases matching TRBD2. The CDR3 totals 15 residues. After removal of 1 base from V and 6 bases from J, the junction contained 5 bases not matched to a gene. Germline CDR1 reads SGHTA; CDR2 reads FQGNSA. CDR3: CASSLGAGAFNEQFF. CDR3 sequence (DNA): TGTGCCAGCAGCTTAGGAGCGGGAGCTTTCAATGAGCAGTTCTTC.

J is TRBJ1-2 and V is TRBV2; 7 bases agree with TRBD1. The CDR3 contains 15 residues. V gave up 6 bases and J gave up 3 bases; unmatched junction bases: 10. The germline V gene has CDR1 SNHLY and CDR2 FYNNEI. The CDR3 DNA reads as TGTGCCAGCAGGCCCTCAGGGGGGTTGGACTATGGCTACACCTTC. Protein product: CASRPSGGLDYGYTF. The full variable domain, in which reference TRBV2 and TRBJ1-2 provide the parts outside the CDR3, is EPEVTQTPSHQVTQMGQEVILRCVPISNHLYFYWYRQILGQKVEFLVSFYNNEISEKSEIFDDQFSVERPDGSNFTLKIRSTKLEDSAMYFCASRPSGGLDYGYTFGSGTRLTVV.

The V gene is TRBV6-5, the J gene TRBJ1-5; TRBD1 matches at 10 bases. Germline V gene data show CDR1 as MNHEY and CDR2 as SVGAGI. The CDR3 sequence is 14 residues long. The trim removed 7 bases at V and 7 bases at J, leaving 7 bases unmatched. The CDR3 sequence: CASTSGQGGQPQHF. The CDR3 coding sequence is TGTGCCAGCACTTCAGGACAGGGGGGGCAGCCCCAGCATTTT.

This clone was observed a single time. This chain joins TRBV3-1 (or the pseudogene TRBV3-2) and TRBJ1-4; perhaps TRBD1 as D (5 bases). Germline CDR1 LGHDT, CDR2 YNNKEL (reference sequence). This CDR3 is 15 amino acids long. Trimming cost V 8 bases and J 3 bases, with 16 bases left between them. As DNA, the CDR3 is TGTGCCAGCGGAAGGCGGGGCGCATCTAATGAAAAACTGTTTTTT. Amino acid sequence: CASGRRGASNEKLFF.

V usage is TRBV24-1 and J usage is TRBJ2-1; tentative D call: TRBD1 (5 bases). The V gene lost 0 bases and the J gene lost 8 bases, with 13 bases spanning the gap. CDR3 length equals 15 residues. Germline V lookup: CDR1 KGHDR, CDR2 SFDVKD. CDR3 in DNA: TGTGCCACCAGTGATTTGTCTCCAGGGTTTGATGAGCAGTTCTTC. Protein product: CATSDLSPGFDEQFF.

Written as DNA, the CDR3 is TGTGCCACCAGTGATTTGGACTCCTTAACACCCCAGCATTTT. Protein product: CATSDLDSLTPQHF. This rearrangement joins TRBV24-1 to TRBJ1-5; D is unresolved. The CDR3 covers 14 residues. The germline gives CDR1 KGHDR, CDR2 SFDVKD. Trimming pared 0 bases from V and 10 bases from J, leaving 12 bases between.